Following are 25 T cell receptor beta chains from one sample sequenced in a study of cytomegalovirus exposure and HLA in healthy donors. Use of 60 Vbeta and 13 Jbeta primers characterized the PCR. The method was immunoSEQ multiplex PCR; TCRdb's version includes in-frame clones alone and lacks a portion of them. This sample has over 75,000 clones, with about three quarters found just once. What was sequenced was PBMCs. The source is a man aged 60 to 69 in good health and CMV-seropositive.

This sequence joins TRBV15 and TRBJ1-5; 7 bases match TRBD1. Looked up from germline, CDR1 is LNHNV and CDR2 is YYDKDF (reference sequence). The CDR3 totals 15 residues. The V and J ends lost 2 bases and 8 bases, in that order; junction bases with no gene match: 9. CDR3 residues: CATSRSTGPTEPQHF. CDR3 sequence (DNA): TGTGCCACCAGCAGATCGACAGGGCCGACGGAGCCCCAGCATTTT.

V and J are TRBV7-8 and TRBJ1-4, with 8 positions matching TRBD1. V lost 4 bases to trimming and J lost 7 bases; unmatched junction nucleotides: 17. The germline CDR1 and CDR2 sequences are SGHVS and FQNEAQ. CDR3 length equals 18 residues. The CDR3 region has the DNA TGTGCCAGCAGCTCAAACGCAGGGACAGGCGGCGAACGTGAAAAACTGTTTTTT. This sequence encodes CASSSNAGTGGEREKLFF.

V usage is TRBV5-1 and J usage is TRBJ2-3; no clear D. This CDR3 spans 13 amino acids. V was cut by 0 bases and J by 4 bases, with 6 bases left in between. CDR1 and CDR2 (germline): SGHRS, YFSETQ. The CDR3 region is CASSLGRADTQYF. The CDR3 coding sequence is TGCGCCAGCAGCTTGGGCCGGGCAGATACGCAGTATTTT.

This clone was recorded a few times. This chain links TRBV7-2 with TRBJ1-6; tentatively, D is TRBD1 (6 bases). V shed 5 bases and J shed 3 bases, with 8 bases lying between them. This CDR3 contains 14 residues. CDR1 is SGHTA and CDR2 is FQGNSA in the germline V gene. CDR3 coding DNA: TGTGCCAGCAGCAACAGGGTCTATAATTCACCCCTCCACTTT. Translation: CASSNRVYNSPLHF.

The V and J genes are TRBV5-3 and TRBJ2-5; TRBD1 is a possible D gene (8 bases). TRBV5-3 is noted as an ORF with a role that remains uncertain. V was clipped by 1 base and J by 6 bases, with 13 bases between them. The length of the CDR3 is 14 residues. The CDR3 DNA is TGTGCCAGAAGCTTGAACAGGGGGGGAAAGACCCAGTACTTC. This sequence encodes CARSLNRGGKTQYF.

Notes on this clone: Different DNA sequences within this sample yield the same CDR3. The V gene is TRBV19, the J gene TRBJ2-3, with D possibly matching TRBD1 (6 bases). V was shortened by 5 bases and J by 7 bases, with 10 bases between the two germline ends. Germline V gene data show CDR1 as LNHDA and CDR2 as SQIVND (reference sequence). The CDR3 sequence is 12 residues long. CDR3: CASSLDSYTQYF. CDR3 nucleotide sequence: TGTGCCAGTAGTCTGGACAGCTATACGCAGTATTTT.

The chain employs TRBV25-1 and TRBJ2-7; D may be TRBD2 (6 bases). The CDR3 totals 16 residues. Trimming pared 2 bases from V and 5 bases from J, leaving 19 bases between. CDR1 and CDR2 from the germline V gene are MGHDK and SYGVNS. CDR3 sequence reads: CASSERIRSGLHEQYF. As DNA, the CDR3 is TGTGCCAGCAGTGAACGGATCCGATCGGGACTCCACGAGCAGTACTTC.

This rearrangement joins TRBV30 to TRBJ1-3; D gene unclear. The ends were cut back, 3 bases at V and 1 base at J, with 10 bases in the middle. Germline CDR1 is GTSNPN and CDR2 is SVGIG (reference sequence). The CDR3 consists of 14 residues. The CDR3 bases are TGTGCCTGGAGATTCCCCGGTTCTGGAAACACCATATATTTT. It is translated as CAWRFPGSGNTIYF.

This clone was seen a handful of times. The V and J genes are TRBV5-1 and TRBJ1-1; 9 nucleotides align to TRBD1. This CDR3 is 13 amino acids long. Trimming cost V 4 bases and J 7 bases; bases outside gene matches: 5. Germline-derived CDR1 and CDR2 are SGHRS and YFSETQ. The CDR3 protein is CASSLDRGGEAFF. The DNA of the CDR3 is TGCGCCAGCAGCCTGGACAGGGGAGGTGAAGCTTTCTTT.

CDR3 amino acids: CASSPGLAGGVSGELFF. The CDR3 DNA reads as TGTGCCAGCAGCCCCGGACTAGCGGGGGGTGTTTCCGGGGAGCTGTTTTTT. V gene TRBV7-9 combines with J gene TRBJ2-2; 14 nucleotides match TRBD2. CDR1 SEHNR and CDR2 FQNEAQ come from the germline V gene (reference sequence). This CDR3 spans 17 amino acids. With 5 bases clipped from V and 6 bases from J, the junction kept 8 bases outside the gene matches.

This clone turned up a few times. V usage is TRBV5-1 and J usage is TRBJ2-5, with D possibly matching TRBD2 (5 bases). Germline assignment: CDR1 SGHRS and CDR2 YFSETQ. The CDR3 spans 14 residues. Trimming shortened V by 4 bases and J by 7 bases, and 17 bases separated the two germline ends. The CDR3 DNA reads TGCGCCAGCAGCCACCTGACTACTGAGGGGACCCAGTACTTC. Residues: CASSHLTTEGTQYF.

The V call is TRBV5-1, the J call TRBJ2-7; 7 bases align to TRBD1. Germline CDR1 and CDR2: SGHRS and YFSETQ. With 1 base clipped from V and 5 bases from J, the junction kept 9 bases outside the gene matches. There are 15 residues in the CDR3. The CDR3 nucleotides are TGCGCCAGCAGCTTGAAGTTAAGGGACAGTCACGAGCAGTACTTC. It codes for CASSLKLRDSHEQYF. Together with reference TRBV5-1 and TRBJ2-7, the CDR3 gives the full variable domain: KAGVTQTPRYLIKTRGQQVTLSCSPISGHRSVSWYQQTPGQGLQFLFEYFSETQRNKGNFPGRFSGRQFSNSRSEMNVSTLELGDSALYLCASSLKLRDSHEQYFGPGTRLTVT.

Written as DNA, the CDR3 is TGTGCCAGCAGTATATACCGGGACAGATTCTACGAGCAGTACTTC. Translation gives CASSIYRDRFYEQYF. The rearrangement joins TRBV27 to TRBJ2-7; 7 nucleotides line up with TRBD1. V was pared by 5 bases and J by 3 bases, with 10 bases of the junction left unmatched. Germline-derived CDR1 and CDR2 are MNHEY and SMNVEV (reference sequence). The CDR3 loop spans 15 amino acids.

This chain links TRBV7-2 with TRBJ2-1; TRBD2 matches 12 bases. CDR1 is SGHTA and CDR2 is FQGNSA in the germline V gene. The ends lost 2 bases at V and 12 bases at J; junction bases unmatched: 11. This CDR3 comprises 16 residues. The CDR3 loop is CASSLSSSGGDRWQFF. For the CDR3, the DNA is TGTGCCAGCAGCTTATCATCTAGCGGGGGGGATAGGTGGCAGTTCTTC.

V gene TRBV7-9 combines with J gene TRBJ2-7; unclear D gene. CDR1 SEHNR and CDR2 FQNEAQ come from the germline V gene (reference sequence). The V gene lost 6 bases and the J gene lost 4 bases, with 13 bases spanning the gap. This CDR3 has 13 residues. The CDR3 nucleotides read TGTGCCAGCAGTCGTCTCACTACATACGAGCAGTACTTC. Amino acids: CASSRLTTYEQYF.

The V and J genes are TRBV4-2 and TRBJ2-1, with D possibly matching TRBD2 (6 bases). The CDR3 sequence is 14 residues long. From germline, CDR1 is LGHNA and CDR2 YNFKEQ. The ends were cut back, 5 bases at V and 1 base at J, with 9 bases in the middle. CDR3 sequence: CASSDGLSYNEQFF. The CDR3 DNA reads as TGTGCCAGCAGCGATGGACTATCCTACAATGAGCAGTTCTTC.

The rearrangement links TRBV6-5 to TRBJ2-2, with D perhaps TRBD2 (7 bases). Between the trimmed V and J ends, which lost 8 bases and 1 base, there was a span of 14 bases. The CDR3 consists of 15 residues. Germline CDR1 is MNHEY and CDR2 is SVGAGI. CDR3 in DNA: TGTGCCAGCCGCCGCGGGGGCGGGAACACCGGGGAGCTGTTTTTT. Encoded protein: CASRRGGGNTGELFF.

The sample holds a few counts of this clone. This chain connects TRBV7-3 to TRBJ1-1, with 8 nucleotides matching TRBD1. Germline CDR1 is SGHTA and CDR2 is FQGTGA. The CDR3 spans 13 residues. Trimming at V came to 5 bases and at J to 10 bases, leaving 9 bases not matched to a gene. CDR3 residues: CASSLDRGGRAFF. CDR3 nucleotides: TGTGCCAGCAGCCTAGACAGGGGAGGGAGAGCTTTCTTT. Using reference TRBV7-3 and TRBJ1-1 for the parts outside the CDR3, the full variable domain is GAGVSQTPSNKVTEKGKYVELRCDPISGHTALYWYRQSLGQGPEFLIYFQGTGAADDSGLPNDRFFAVRPEGSVSTLKIQRTERGDSAVYLCASSLDRGGRAFFGQGTRLTVV.

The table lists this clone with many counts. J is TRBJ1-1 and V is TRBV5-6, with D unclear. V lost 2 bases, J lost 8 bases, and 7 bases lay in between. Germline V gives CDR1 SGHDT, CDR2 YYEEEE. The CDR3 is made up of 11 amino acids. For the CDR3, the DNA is TGTGCCAGCAGCTTTCGAGAGGAAGCTTTCTTT. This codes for CASSFREEAFF.

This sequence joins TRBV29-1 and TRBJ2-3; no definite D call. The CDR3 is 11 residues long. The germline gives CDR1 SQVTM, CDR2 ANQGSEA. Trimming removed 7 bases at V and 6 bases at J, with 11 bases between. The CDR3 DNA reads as TGCAGCGCCCGCCGAGAGGATACGCAGTATTTT. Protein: CSARREDTQYF.

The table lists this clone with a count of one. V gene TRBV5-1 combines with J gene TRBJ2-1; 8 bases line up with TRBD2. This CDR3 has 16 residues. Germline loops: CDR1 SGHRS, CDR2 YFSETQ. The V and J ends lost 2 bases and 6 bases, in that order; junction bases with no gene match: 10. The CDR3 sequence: CASSLIKRGPGNEQFF. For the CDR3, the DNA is TGCGCCAGCAGCTTAATCAAGCGGGGGCCGGGCAATGAGCAGTTCTTC.

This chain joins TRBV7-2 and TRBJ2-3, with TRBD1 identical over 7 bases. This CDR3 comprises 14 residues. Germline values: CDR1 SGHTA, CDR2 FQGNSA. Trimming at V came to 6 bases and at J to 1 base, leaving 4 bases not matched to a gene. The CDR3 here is CASSDRVGTDTQYF. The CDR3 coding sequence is TGTGCCAGCAGTGACAGGGTAGGCACAGATACGCAGTATTTT.

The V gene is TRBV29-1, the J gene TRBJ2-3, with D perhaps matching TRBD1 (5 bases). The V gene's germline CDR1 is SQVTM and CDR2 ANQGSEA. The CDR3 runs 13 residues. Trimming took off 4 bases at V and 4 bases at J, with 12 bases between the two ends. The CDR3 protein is CSVVTDSADTQYF. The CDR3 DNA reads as TGCAGCGTTGTCACCGACAGCGCAGATACGCAGTATTTT.

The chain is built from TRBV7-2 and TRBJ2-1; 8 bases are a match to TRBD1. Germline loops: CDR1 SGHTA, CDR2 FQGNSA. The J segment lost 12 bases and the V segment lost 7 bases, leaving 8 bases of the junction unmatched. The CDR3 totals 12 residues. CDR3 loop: CASTVGGTGQFF. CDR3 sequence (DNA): TGTGCCAGCACCGTAGGCGGGACAGGGCAGTTCTTC.

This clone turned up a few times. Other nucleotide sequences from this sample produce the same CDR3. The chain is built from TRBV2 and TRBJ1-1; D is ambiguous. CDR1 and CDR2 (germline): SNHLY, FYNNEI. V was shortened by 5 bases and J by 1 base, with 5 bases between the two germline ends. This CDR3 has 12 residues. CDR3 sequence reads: CASSRQNTEAFF. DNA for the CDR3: TGTGCCAGCAGTCGACAGAACACTGAAGCTTTCTTT.